This TCR beta chain was captured in a study of regulatory T cells in long-lasting Graves disease. Time point meaning: newly diagnosed GD, antithyroid drugs for less than 3 months. Construction of the TCR library relied on RNA isolated from PBMCs. It was by American Thyroid Association guidelines that Graves' disease was diagnosed. In building TCR beta libraries, iRepertoire HTBI primers were used together with Arm-PCR of CDR3 regions. TCRdb passed the multiplex PCR reads through MiXCR, listing each CDR3 protein once. The sample holds 350,000 to 550,000 distinct CDR3 sequences, 14% seen once. These records were also assigned to another study, of T cells in Graves' hyperthyroidism and ophthalmopathy. In that study: Newly diagnosed patients aged 18 to 65 had hyperthyroidism of under 2 months' duration.

The receptor was derived from a woman between 45 and 65 years old with Graves disease. This sample comprised peripheral blood mononuclear cells (PBMCs), obtained at new diagnosis, from a patient treated with antithyroid drugs.

CDR3 amino acids: CAWSGTSLGETQYF. The CDR3 nucleotides read TGTGCCTGGAGCGGGACTAGTCTCGGGGAGACCCAGTACTTC. The J gene is TRBJ2-5, the V gene TRBV30, with TRBD2 identical over 8 bases. The CDR3 consists of 14 residues. Germline V gene lookup returns CDR1 GTSNPN and CDR2 SVGIG (reference sequence). V gave up 3 bases and J gave up 5 bases; unmatched junction bases: 8.